This TCR beta chain was profiled in a study of T cells after yellow fever vaccination (dated by TCRdb to about 2019). For context, the study as a whole: Libraries from fractions with low cell numbers were prepared with the SMART-Seq v4 Ultra Low Input RNA kit. Bulk TCR alpha and beta repertoires were sequenced longitudinally to track T-cell clones before and after primary and booster YFV17D yellow fever vaccination. Two healthy male donors, one aged 18 to 29 and one aged 30 to 40 years, made up the cohort. Blood was collected at multiple timepoints before and after primary and secondary immunization, and bulk PBMC replicates and cell subsets were isolated.

TCR cDNA was synthesized by 5'RACE template switching, which introduced a universal primer site and unique molecular identifiers. Priming of cDNA synthesis was performed from both the TCR alpha and TCR beta constant segments. Library amplification used two PCR steps, and the second PCR step added sample barcodes and sequencing adapters. Libraries were sequenced on Illumina HiSeq 2500 (2x100 bp) or NovaSeq (2x150 bp). The paper's data handling went like this. MIGEC was used to demultiplex reads and collapse the reads into UMI consensus sequences, and MiXCR was used for V(D)J alignment. Using edgeR on replicate PBMC samples, clonotypes were called vaccine-responding if FDR was below 0.01 and the log2 fold change was above 5 up to day 15. Each bulk clonotype received a CD4 or CD8 identity based on whether the sequenced CD4 or CD8 repertoire contained that clonotype at higher abundance. TCRdb reworked the public reads: Q25 trimming with fastp, MiXCR clone assembly, productive beta chains retained. CDR3 protein duplicates are merged, each entry listing the most common genes and DNA. Here the V and J calls rest on TCRdb's processing, not on the authors' analysis. Present in this sample are around 600,000 distinct CDR3 sequences, around an eighth of which were seen just once. About 15% of the sample lies in the top ten.

This clonotype has more than one count but fewer than ten. This receptor's antigen is unknown. No base quality information exists; no much larger clone differs at one position. Interpreted using the paper, the treatment or condition label stands for: live attenuated yellow fever vaccine strain. At every blood-draw timepoint, two biological replicates of bulk PBMCs were collected. PBMCs were isolated from peripheral blood using a standard Ficoll-Paque protocol. TriZol was used to extract RNA from bulk PBMCs, from CD4 and CD8 fractions, and from dextramer-positive and dextramer-negative fractions. The CDR3 measures 14 amino acids from cysteine to phenylalanine. Only the CDR3 region is kept as DNA, spanning 42 bases read in frame from base 1. V is clipped by 2 bases and J by 3 bases, and the sequence between their germline boundaries is 11 bases long. The germline V gene specifies SGHTA as CDR1 and FQGNSA as CDR2.

What the study reported, not specific to this receptor: Most clones expanded after primary vaccination were re-detected after the booster (about 95% of CD4 and about nine tenths of CD8), suggesting broad memory maintenance. A small fraction of clonotypes appeared in both the CD4 and CD8 compartments, likely as a result of convergent recombination. The secondary T-cell response was weaker than the primary response but faster, peaking on day 5 instead of day 15. Computational filtering was required because FACS-sorted repertoires could contain abundant contaminating clonotypes from the bulk population. Because only a couple of donors were included in the study, the extent to which the findings can be generalized is limited.

The specimen comprised PBMCs, sampled on the day of the yellow fever booster vaccination. Recombination connected TRBV7-2 to TRBJ2-7; perhaps TRBD1 is the D gene, with 6 bases matching. This clonotype originated in a man between 25 and 39 years old who received the YFV17D yellow fever vaccine. The CDR3 protein sequence reads: CASSLKQGSYEQYF. The nucleotide sequence reads as follows: TGTGCCAGCAGCTTAAAACAGGGTAGCTACGAGCAGTACTTC.